This TCR beta chain was captured in a study of OX40 agonist ivuxolimab in advanced cancers. Germline CDR1 and CDR2: LNHDA and SQIVND (reference sequence). V gave up 3 bases and J gave up 0 bases; unmatched junction bases: 2. CDR3 length equals 15 residues. As concerns this clone: What it binds is unknown.

Study-level findings and limits: Normalized T-cell clonal expansion was also low in a subset of nonresponders.

Measured with immunoSEQ multiplex PCR; TCRdb has only the in-frame clones, and not every one. This repertoire shows more than 65,000 clones, nearly 90% found once; its top ten account for about 10%. This sequence was found in an adult with an advanced solid tumor such as melanoma, head and neck, liver or kidney cancer. This rearrangement joins TRBV19 to TRBJ2-1, with 7 bases matching TRBD1. Sequenced here: CD4+ or CD8+ T cells sorted from blood, sampled in a trial of the OX40 agonist ivuxolimab. The CDR3 region is CASSMGQSSYNEQFF. CDR3 in DNA: TGTGCCAGTAGTATGGGACAGAGCTCCTACAATGAGCAGTTCTTC.